The clone carrying this T cell receptor (beta chain) has just a few counts. Germline and junction disagree at one end, which may indicate a read error. The germline CDR1 and CDR2 sequences are WSHSY and SAAADI. The CDR3 has 13 residues. This record comes from a study of CD8 T cells in ankylosing spondylitis. Quantitative 5'-RACE with molecular barcodes produced the TCR beta libraries. TCRdb reprocessed the 5' RACE reads with MiXCR, giving one entry per CDR3 protein. This sample has 250,000 to 300,000 distinct CDR3 sequences, with 20% found just once. The chain couples TRBV10-2 to TRBJ2-1; possible D gene TRBD2, 5 bases. Specimen: blood, either unsorted or a sorted T cell fraction (not recorded which). The clonotype comes from a male donor with ankylosing spondylitis or in good health (not recorded which). The CDR3 DNA is TGCGCCAGCAGTGAGGCCTCTCTAGCCCCGAGGGTCTTC. Translation gives CASSEASLAPRVF.